This T cell receptor (beta chain) comes out of a study of blood T cell repertoires in COVID-19. Study summary: Material from acute and convalescent COVID-19 was sourced from the United States, Italy and Spain. The analysed material was cDNA or gDNA that came from T cells, B-cell-depleted T cells, or PBMCs.

Profiling relied on immunoSEQ multiplex PCR, and the TCRdb table lists in-frame clones only, not all of them. In the table there are approximately 100,000 clones, roughly 84% of which are singletons. The CDR3 runs 16 residues. The V gene's germline CDR1 is SGHNT and CDR2 YYREEE (reference sequence). With 3 bases clipped from V and 4 bases from J, the junction kept 12 bases outside the gene matches. The sequence came from a man aged 60-69 years with acute or convalescent COVID-19. The chain recombines TRBV5-4 with TRBJ2-5; 7 nucleotides line up with TRBD1. The sequenced material came from peripheral blood. CDR3 protein: CASSSFLRGSRETQYF. The CDR3 DNA sequence: TGTGCCAGCAGCTCATTCCTCAGGGGGAGTAGAGAGACCCAGTACTTC.